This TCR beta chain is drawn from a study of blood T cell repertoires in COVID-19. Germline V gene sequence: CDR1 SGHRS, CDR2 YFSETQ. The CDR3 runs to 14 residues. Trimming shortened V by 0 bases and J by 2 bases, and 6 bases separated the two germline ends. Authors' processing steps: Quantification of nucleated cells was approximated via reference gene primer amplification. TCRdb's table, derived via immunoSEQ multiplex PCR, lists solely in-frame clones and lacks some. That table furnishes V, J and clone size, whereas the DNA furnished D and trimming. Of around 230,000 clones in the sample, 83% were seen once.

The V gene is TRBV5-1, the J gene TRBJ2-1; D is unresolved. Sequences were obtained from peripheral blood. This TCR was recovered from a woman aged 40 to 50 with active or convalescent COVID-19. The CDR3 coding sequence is TGCGCCAGCAGCTTGGCAGGAACCTACAATGAGCAGTTCTTC. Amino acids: CASSLAGTYNEQFF. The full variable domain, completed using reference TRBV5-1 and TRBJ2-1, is KAGVTQTPRYLIKTRGQQVTLSCSPISGHRSVSWYQQTPGQGLQFLFEYFSETQRNKGNFPGRFSGRQFSNSRSEMNVSTLELGDSALYLCASSLAGTYNEQFFGPGTRLTVL.